These T cell receptor beta chains were read from a single sample in a study of T-cell reconstitution after alpha-beta-depleted transplantation in children. TCRdb re-derived calls from the PCR reads in MiXCR, one entry per CDR3 protein. The data contain about a million distinct CDR3 sequences, about 31% of them singletons. Sequencing used PBMCs, mostly from graft donor cells, obtained 360 days after TCRalphabeta/CD19-depleted stem cell transplant. Receptors originate from a boy in the first two years of life who had a stem cell transplant for SCID, so the T cells may come from the graft donor. Each CDR3 is given with its conserved first and last residue. Fields, in order: J gene, D gene, clone size, V gene, CDR3 protein, CDR3 DNA. A D gene is named only where the DNA matches it firmly. Size tells how often a clone was seen (once, few, many) or the class of an expanded clone, and some rows leave it out.

j_gene: TRBJ2-3
d_gene: NA
abundance: NA
v_gene: TRBV12-3/TRBV12-4
CDR3aa: CASSWWGGGRGDTQYF
CDR3nt: TGTGCCAGCAGTTGGTGGGGTGGGGGGCGCGGGGATACGCAGTATTTT

j_gene: TRBJ2-1
d_gene: NA
abundance: NA
v_gene: TRBV28
CDR3aa: CASSPLPRANEQFF
CDR3nt: TGTGCCAGCAGCCCCTTGCCCAGGGCAAATGAGCAGTTCTTC

j_gene: TRBJ2-7
d_gene: TRBD1
abundance: few
v_gene: TRBV12-3/TRBV12-4
CDR3aa: CASSSPDRVYEQYF
CDR3nt: TGTGCCAGCAGTTCTCCAGACAGGGTGTACGAGCAGTACTTC

j_gene: TRBJ2-7
d_gene: TRBD1
abundance: few
v_gene: TRBV18
CDR3aa: CASSPGQENEQYF
CDR3nt: TGTGCCAGCTCACCGGGACAGGAGAACGAGCAGTACTTC

j_gene: TRBJ2-6
d_gene: NA
abundance: few
v_gene: TRBV5-5
CDR3aa: CASTPEDPRSGANVLTF
CDR3nt: TGTGCCAGCACCCCAGAGGACCCCCGCTCTGGGGCCAACGTCCTGACTTTC

j_gene: TRBJ2-5
d_gene: NA
abundance: NA
v_gene: TRBV9
CDR3aa: CASSPRPYQETQYF
CDR3nt: TGTGCCAGCAGCCCTAGACCTTACCAAGAGACCCAGTACTTC

j_gene: TRBJ2-6
d_gene: NA
abundance: few
v_gene: TRBV3-1
CDR3aa: CASSHRRVASGANVLTF
CDR3nt: TGTGCCAGCAGCCATAGGAGGGTGGCCTCTGGGGCCAACGTCCTGACTTTC

j_gene: TRBJ2-1
d_gene: TRBD2
abundance: few
v_gene: TRBV7-8
CDR3aa: CASQLPGRDEQFF
CDR3nt: TGTGCCAGCCAGCTACCGGGGAGGGATGAGCAGTTCTTC

j_gene: TRBJ2-3
d_gene: TRBD2
abundance: NA
v_gene: TRBV20-1
CDR3aa: CSPGGRTDTQYF
CDR3nt: TGCAGTCCGGGGGGTAGGACAGATACGCAGTATTTT

j_gene: TRBJ2-3
d_gene: TRBD1
abundance: NA
v_gene: TRBV20-1
CDR3aa: CSAPARGQDRTDTQYF
CDR3nt: TGCAGTGCCCCCGCCCGAGGACAGGACCGCACAGATACGCAGTATTTT

j_gene: TRBJ1-5
d_gene: TRBD1
abundance: NA
v_gene: TRBV12-3/TRBV12-4
CDR3aa: CASSATGFNQPQHF
CDR3nt: TGTGCCAGCAGTGCGACAGGGTTCAATCAGCCCCAGCATTTT

j_gene: TRBJ2-1
d_gene: NA
abundance: few
v_gene: TRBV3-1
CDR3aa: CASSHDPSSYNEQFF
CDR3nt: TGTGCCAGCAGCCATGACCCGAGCTCCTACAATGAGCAGTTCTTC

j_gene: TRBJ1-1
d_gene: NA
abundance: NA
v_gene: TRBV6-1
CDR3aa: CASSFQGGMNTEAFF
CDR3nt: TGTGCCAGCAGCTTTCAGGGAGGCATGAACACTGAAGCTTTCTTT

j_gene: TRBJ2-3
d_gene: NA
abundance: few
v_gene: TRBV19
CDR3aa: CASSIAHRDTQYF
CDR3nt: TGTGCCAGTAGTATAGCCCACCGGGATACGCAGTATTTT

j_gene: TRBJ2-3
d_gene: NA
abundance: NA
v_gene: TRBV5-1
CDR3aa: CASWGADGSTDTQYF
CDR3nt: TGCGCCAGCTGGGGGGCCGACGGTTCGACAGATACGCAGTATTTT

j_gene: TRBJ1-5
d_gene: TRBD1
abundance: few
v_gene: TRBV12-3/TRBV12-4
CDR3aa: CASSLTGVAQPQHF
CDR3nt: TGTGCCAGCAGTCTGACAGGGGTGGCTCAGCCCCAGCATTTT

j_gene: TRBJ2-7
d_gene: NA
abundance: NA
v_gene: TRBV2
CDR3aa: CASRVYEQYF
CDR3nt: TGTGCCAGCAGGGTTTACGAGCAGTACTTC

j_gene: TRBJ2-3
d_gene: NA
abundance: few
v_gene: TRBV28
CDR3aa: CASSFAPGVNTDTQYF
CDR3nt: TGTGCCAGCAGTTTCGCCCCGGGCGTGAACACAGATACGCAGTATTTT

j_gene: TRBJ2-7
d_gene: TRBD1
abundance: few
v_gene: TRBV20-1
CDR3aa: CSARGQDFGEQYF
CDR3nt: TGCAGTGCTAGGGGACAGGATTTCGGCGAGCAGTACTTC

j_gene: TRBJ1-1
d_gene: NA
abundance: NA
v_gene: TRBV20-1
CDR3aa: CSANSAPMNTEAFF
CDR3nt: TGCAGTGCCAACTCCGCTCCTATGAACACTGAAGCTTTCTTT

j_gene: TRBJ2-3
d_gene: TRBD2
abundance: NA
v_gene: TRBV10-3
CDR3aa: CAISEGRGDSTDTQYF
CDR3nt: TGTGCCATCAGTGAAGGGCGGGGGGACAGCACAGATACGCAGTATTTT

j_gene: TRBJ1-5
d_gene: NA
abundance: NA
v_gene: TRBV28
CDR3aa: CASSFARFSNQPQHF
CDR3nt: TGTGCCAGCAGTTTTGCCAGGTTTAGCAATCAGCCCCAGCATTTT

j_gene: TRBJ2-7
d_gene: TRBD1
abundance: many
v_gene: TRBV18
CDR3aa: CASSLAPVAGGYDEQYF
CDR3nt: TGTGCCAGCTCACTCGCTCCCGTGGCAGGGGGCTATGACGAGCAGTACTTC

j_gene: TRBJ1-6
d_gene: NA
abundance: NA
v_gene: TRBV10-3
CDR3aa: CAISEGYSPLHF
CDR3nt: TGTGCCATCAGTGAAGGTTATTCACCCCTCCACTTT

j_gene: TRBJ2-7
d_gene: TRBD1
abundance: once
v_gene: TRBV24-1
CDR3aa: CATSDHRDRYEQYF
CDR3nt: TGTGCCACCAGTGATCACCGGGACAGGTACGAGCAGTACTTC

j_gene: TRBJ2-1
d_gene: NA
abundance: NA
v_gene: TRBV3-1
CDR3aa: CASSPNWAYNEQFF
CDR3nt: TGTGCCAGCAGCCCGAACTGGGCATACAATGAGCAGTTCTTC

j_gene: TRBJ2-5
d_gene: NA
abundance: few
v_gene: TRBV6-1
CDR3aa: CAGSGLGEETQYF
CDR3nt: TGTGCCGGTTCCGGTTTGGGGGAGGAGACCCAGTACTTC

j_gene: TRBJ1-4
d_gene: NA
abundance: NA
v_gene: TRBV20-1
CDR3aa: CSARGTGDRGEKLFF
CDR3nt: TGCAGTGCTAGAGGGACCGGCGATCGGGGTGAAAAACTGTTTTTT

j_gene: TRBJ2-7
d_gene: NA
abundance: NA
v_gene: TRBV14
CDR3aa: CASSQEHGSYEQYF
CDR3nt: TGTGCCAGCAGCCAAGAACACGGCTCCTACGAGCAGTACTTC

j_gene: TRBJ2-5
d_gene: NA
abundance: few
v_gene: TRBV6-5
CDR3aa: CASSYSSPNQETQYF
CDR3nt: TGTGCCAGCAGTTACTCTTCGCCTAACCAAGAGACCCAGTACTTC

j_gene: TRBJ1-1
d_gene: TRBD1
abundance: NA
v_gene: TRBV20-1
CDR3aa: CSAPGQGATEAFF
CDR3nt: TGCAGTGCTCCGGGACAGGGGGCAACTGAAGCTTTCTTT

j_gene: TRBJ2-5
d_gene: NA
abundance: NA
v_gene: TRBV9
CDR3aa: CASSGEMETQYF
CDR3nt: TGTGCCAGCAGCGGAGAGATGGAGACCCAGTACTTC

j_gene: TRBJ2-1
d_gene: TRBD2
abundance: NA
v_gene: TRBV5-6
CDR3aa: CASSLPGLAGGGEQFF
CDR3nt: TGTGCCAGCAGCCTGCCGGGACTAGCGGGAGGTGGTGAGCAGTTCTTC

j_gene: TRBJ2-1
d_gene: TRBD2
abundance: few
v_gene: TRBV20-1
CDR3aa: CSATPGLAGGYNEQFF
CDR3nt: TGCAGTGCCACCCCCGGACTAGCGGGGGGGTACAATGAGCAGTTCTTC

j_gene: TRBJ2-1
d_gene: NA
abundance: NA
v_gene: TRBV20-1
CDR3aa: CSARGTHRGEQFF
CDR3nt: TGCAGTGCTAGAGGGACTCATAGGGGTGAGCAGTTCTTC

j_gene: TRBJ2-1
d_gene: NA
abundance: NA
v_gene: TRBV5-1
CDR3aa: CASSPWAPNNEQFF
CDR3nt: TGCGCCAGCAGCCCCTGGGCTCCCAACAATGAGCAGTTCTTC

j_gene: TRBJ2-5
d_gene: NA
abundance: NA
v_gene: TRBV6-2/TRBV6-3
CDR3aa: CASSPPGKGETQYF
CDR3nt: TGTGCCAGCAGTCCCCCTGGCAAAGGGGAGACCCAGTACTTC

j_gene: TRBJ2-1
d_gene: NA
abundance: many
v_gene: TRBV7-2
CDR3aa: CASVRDRSGNEQFF
CDR3nt: TGTGCCAGCGTTCGAGACCGTTCCGGCAATGAGCAGTTCTTC

j_gene: TRBJ1-3
d_gene: NA
abundance: NA
v_gene: TRBV5-1
CDR3aa: CASATGFENTIYF
CDR3nt: TGCGCCAGCGCGACAGGCTTTGAAAACACCATATATTTT

j_gene: TRBJ2-7
d_gene: TRBD1
abundance: few
v_gene: TRBV15
CDR3aa: CATSRVWGTGSPYEQYF
CDR3nt: TGTGCCACCAGCAGAGTTTGGGGGACAGGGTCCCCCTACGAGCAGTACTTC

j_gene: TRBJ2-2
d_gene: TRBD1
abundance: NA
v_gene: TRBV7-3
CDR3aa: CASSPQEEPGTGTTGELFF
CDR3nt: TGTGCCAGCAGCCCCCAGGAAGAACCCGGGACAGGCACCACCGGGGAGCTGTTTTTT

j_gene: TRBJ2-7
d_gene: NA
abundance: NA
v_gene: TRBV20-1
CDR3aa: CSASLRGHGLHEQYF
CDR3nt: TGCAGTGCTAGTCTCCGGGGTCACGGACTACACGAGCAGTACTTC

j_gene: TRBJ1-4
d_gene: NA
abundance: once
v_gene: TRBV2
CDR3aa: CASSELVWEKLFF
CDR3nt: TGTGCCAGCAGTGAACTGGTGTGGGAAAAACTGTTTTTT

j_gene: TRBJ2-1
d_gene: TRBD2
abundance: few
v_gene: TRBV7-9
CDR3aa: CASSSGEASGDYNEQFF
CDR3nt: TGTGCCAGCAGCTCGGGAGAGGCTAGCGGGGACTACAATGAGCAGTTCTTC

j_gene: TRBJ2-3
d_gene: NA
abundance: many
v_gene: TRBV4-2
CDR3aa: CASSQAQADTQYF
CDR3nt: TGTGCCAGCAGCCAAGCCCAGGCAGATACGCAGTATTTT

j_gene: TRBJ2-3
d_gene: TRBD2
abundance: NA
v_gene: TRBV9
CDR3aa: CASSGTSGGTNTQYF
CDR3nt: TGTGCCAGCAGCGGAACTAGCGGGGGGACAAATACGCAGTATTTT

j_gene: TRBJ2-1
d_gene: NA
abundance: few
v_gene: TRBV20-1
CDR3aa: CSARVGARDEQFF
CDR3nt: TGCAGTGCTAGAGTCGGTGCAAGGGATGAGCAGTTCTTC

j_gene: TRBJ2-7
d_gene: TRBD1
abundance: NA
v_gene: TRBV15
CDR3aa: CATSREKGLRQGWYEQYF
CDR3nt: TGTGCCACCAGCAGAGAGAAGGGCCTAAGACAGGGGTGGTACGAGCAGTACTTC

j_gene: TRBJ1-3
d_gene: NA
abundance: NA
v_gene: TRBV6-5
CDR3aa: CASSYVGVSGNTIYF
CDR3nt: TGTGCCAGCAGTTACGTTGGGGTCTCTGGAAACACCATATATTTT

j_gene: TRBJ2-3
d_gene: NA
abundance: NA
v_gene: TRBV20-1
CDR3aa: CSAPWAGLGADTQYF
CDR3nt: TGCAGTGCCCCCTGGGCGGGGCTGGGGGCAGATACGCAGTATTTT

j_gene: TRBJ2-1
d_gene: NA
abundance: few
v_gene: TRBV9
CDR3aa: CASSHKGLNYNEQFF
CDR3nt: TGTGCCAGCAGCCACAAGGGGCTGAACTACAATGAGCAGTTCTTC

j_gene: TRBJ2-5
d_gene: TRBD1
abundance: few
v_gene: TRBV27
CDR3aa: CASSDDRVETQYF
CDR3nt: TGTGCCAGCAGTGACGACAGGGTAGAGACCCAGTACTTC

j_gene: TRBJ1-6
d_gene: TRBD1
abundance: few
v_gene: TRBV4-1
CDR3aa: CASSHGRDRGSPLHF
CDR3nt: TGCGCCAGCAGCCACGGTCGGGACAGGGGTTCACCCCTCCACTTT

j_gene: TRBJ2-6
d_gene: NA
abundance: few
v_gene: TRBV11-1
CDR3aa: CASSLPGAAFSGANVLTF
CDR3nt: TGTGCCAGCAGCTTACCGGGGGCTGCCTTCTCTGGGGCCAACGTCCTGACTTTC

j_gene: TRBJ1-1
d_gene: NA
abundance: NA
v_gene: TRBV5-5
CDR3aa: CASSLSRWSTEAFF
CDR3nt: TGTGCCAGCAGCTTGTCACGGTGGAGCACTGAAGCTTTCTTT

j_gene: TRBJ1-1
d_gene: NA
abundance: few
v_gene: TRBV29-1
CDR3aa: CSVEESRTEAFF
CDR3nt: TGCAGCGTTGAAGAGTCGAGAACTGAAGCTTTCTTT

j_gene: TRBJ1-1
d_gene: NA
abundance: NA
v_gene: TRBV6-1
CDR3aa: CASSRNPRNTEAFF
CDR3nt: TGTGCCAGCAGCAGAAACCCAAGGAACACTGAAGCTTTCTTT

j_gene: TRBJ2-7
d_gene: TRBD2
abundance: NA
v_gene: TRBV4-2
CDR3aa: CASSQDLPSGVLSYEQYF
CDR3nt: TGTGCCAGCAGCCAAGATCTGCCTAGCGGGGTTCTGTCCTACGAGCAGTACTTC